A single sample is the source of the 27 T cell receptor beta chains below, sequenced in a study of blood T cell repertoires in COVID-19. Measured with immunoSEQ multiplex PCR; TCRdb has only the in-frame clones, and not every one. The sample carries roughly 200,000 clones, around 86% recorded once. Sequenced material: peripheral blood. These receptors came from a man in his forties with acute or convalescent COVID-19.

V usage is TRBV7-2 and J usage is TRBJ1-6; TRBD1 aligns across 7 bases. The V segment lost 5 bases and the J segment 6 bases; nucleotides outside the gene matches: 10. This CDR3 has 16 residues. Germline V gene lookup returns CDR1 SGHTA and CDR2 FQGNSA. As DNA, the CDR3 is TGTGCCAGCAGCCCCGTCCGGGGACAGACTAATTCACCCCTCCACTTT. Residues: CASSPVRGQTNSPLHF.

CDR3 sequence: CASSLSGESSQPQHF. DNA for the CDR3: TGCGCCAGCAGCCTATCCGGGGAGTCTAGTCAGCCCCAGCATTTT. This chain uses TRBV5-1 with TRBJ1-5; D remains unclear. Germline values: CDR1 SGHRS, CDR2 YFSETQ. CDR3 length equals 15 residues. The V and J ends lost 4 bases and 6 bases respectively, with 17 bases between them.

In its sample, this clone was seen a few times. The chain carries TRBV5-1 and TRBJ2-1, with 12 bases aligning to TRBD2. CDR3 length: 20 amino acids. V trimming: 0 bases; J trimming: 2 bases; junction bases outside the gene matches: 12. Germline V gene lookup returns CDR1 SGHRS and CDR2 YFSETQ. The CDR3 nucleotides are TGCGCCAGCAGCTTGGCCCTACTAGCGGGGGGACCCCTACCCTACAATGAGCAGTTCTTC. Translating it yields CASSLALLAGGPLPYNEQFF.

V gene TRBV10-2 combines with J gene TRBJ2-2, with D unclear. From germline, CDR1 is WSHSY and CDR2 SAAADI. The CDR3 is 13 amino acids. Trimming shortened V by 7 bases and J by 1 base, and 7 bases separated the two germline ends. CDR3 sequence: CASKIRNTGELFF. The CDR3 DNA follows: TGCGCCAGCAAAATTCGGAACACCGGGGAGCTGTTTTTT.

The chain carries TRBV28 and TRBJ1-2; D remains unclear. The CDR3 contains 14 residues. V lost 2 bases, J lost 14 bases, and 21 bases lay in between. The V gene's germline CDR1 is MDHEN and CDR2 SYDVKM. In nucleotides, the CDR3 is TGTGCCAGCAGTTTAAGCCGACCTCCACAAGGGAGAACCTTC. Amino acid sequence: CASSLSRPPQGRTF.

This chain links TRBV6-1 with TRBJ2-7; the match to TRBD2 covers 8 bases. The CDR3 is 16 amino acids. Trimming took 2 bases from V and 3 from J; bases not matched to a gene: 9. The germline gives CDR1 MNHNS, CDR2 SASEGT. For the CDR3, the DNA is TGTGCCAGCAGTGAAACACCGAGCGGGGGTCACTACGAGCAGTACTTC. The encoded protein is CASSETPSGGHYEQYF.

The genes are TRBV10-1 and TRBJ2-4; D unclear. V was cut by 10 bases and J by 4 bases, with 11 bases left in between. Germline CDR1 WNHNN, CDR2 SYGVQD (reference sequence). The length of the CDR3 is 12 residues. The CDR3 DNA sequence: TGCGCCACCCCTTTTGCGAAAAACATTCAGTACTTC. Its translation: CATPFAKNIQYF.

V usage is TRBV6-2 or TRBV6-3 and J usage is TRBJ2-7; D may be TRBD2 (6 bases). The germline V gene encodes CDR1 MNHEY and CDR2 SVGEGT. The V end lost 2 bases, the J end lost 0 bases, and 17 bases lay between the germline ends. The CDR3 covers 17 residues. The DNA for the CDR3 is TGTGCCAGCAGTTACCCCCCGGGACTCAGGAGCTCCTACGAGCAGTACTTC. This encodes CASSYPPGLRSSYEQYF.

The chain carries TRBV5-5 and TRBJ1-5; TRBD1 might be the D (6 bases). The germline CDR1 and CDR2 sequences are SGHKS and YYEKEE (reference sequence). V lost 7 bases and J 3 bases, leaving 14 bases between the germline ends. This CDR3 has 14 amino acids. CDR3 sequence reads: CASSFRGYNQPQHF. The CDR3 DNA follows: TGTGCCAGCTCATTCAGGGGATACAATCAGCCCCAGCATTTT.

The gene calls are TRBV6-5 and TRBJ1-1; D may be TRBD1 (5 bases). Germline loops: CDR1 MNHEY, CDR2 SVGAGI. V dropped 2 bases and J dropped 7 bases, with 14 bases sitting between them. CDR3 length: 14 amino acids. The CDR3 loop reads CASSYNDRGYEAFF. The DNA for the CDR3 is TGTGCCAGCAGTTACAACGATAGGGGTTATGAAGCTTTCTTT.

V gene TRBV5-1 combines with J gene TRBJ2-7, with 8 positions matching TRBD1. Unmatched junction bases numbered 4, after V lost 0 bases and J lost 5 bases. This CDR3 region has 14 residues. Germline values: CDR1 SGHRS, CDR2 YFSETQ. This chain's CDR3 is CASSLGTGPNEQYF. CDR3 nucleotide sequence: TGCGCCAGCAGCTTGGGGACAGGGCCCAACGAGCAGTACTTC.

V gene TRBV27 combines with J gene TRBJ1-2; the D gene is possibly TRBD1 (6 bases). The V end lost 2 bases, the J end lost 8 bases, and 15 bases lay between the germline ends. Germline lookup yields CDR1 MNHEY and CDR2 SMNVEV (reference sequence). The CDR3 has 14 amino acids. The CDR3 DNA reads TGTGCCAGCAGTTTACAACGGGGGGCAGGGGGCTACACCTTC. This gives the protein CASSLQRGAGGYTF.

The table lists this clone with a count of one. The rearrangement uses TRBV5-1 and TRBJ1-1; TRBD1 is a possible D gene (5 bases). The V gene lost 0 bases and the J gene lost 1 base, with 10 bases spanning the gap. The CDR3 runs to 15 residues. From germline, CDR1 is SGHRS and CDR2 YFSETQ. CDR3 sequence: CASSLDRLGNTEAFF. CDR3 DNA sequence: TGCGCCAGCAGCTTGGACAGGTTGGGGAACACTGAAGCTTTCTTT.

This clone was recorded a few times. V is TRBV10-1 and J is TRBJ1-1; a possible D gene is TRBD1 (6 bases). The ends were cut back, 2 bases at V and 5 bases at J, with 15 bases in the middle. This CDR3 region has 15 residues. CDR1 is WNHNN and CDR2 is SYGVQD in the germline V gene (reference sequence). CDR3 sequence (DNA): TGCGCCAGCAGTGAGGGGAGCACAGGGCTAACTGAAGCTTTCTTT. Translated: CASSEGSTGLTEAFF.

This clone was counted only a few times. The V and J genes are TRBV19 and TRBJ1-2; D not certain. Trimming took 2 bases from V and 7 from J, leaving 8 bases between them. CDR3 size: 12 residues. Germline CDR1 LNHDA, CDR2 SQIVND (reference sequence). CDR3: CASSISLSGYTF. The CDR3 DNA reads TGTGCCAGTAGTATATCCCTCTCTGGCTACACCTTC.

The V gene is TRBV7-2, the J gene TRBJ2-3; D may be TRBD2 (6 bases). The CDR3 totals 17 residues. Per germline, CDR1 SGHTA and CDR2 FQGNSA. V was clipped by 0 bases and J by 3 bases, with 16 bases between them. CDR3 nucleotide sequence: TGTGCCAGCAGCTTAGCGCCGGGGCGGGGATGGACAGATACGCAGTATTTT. Protein product: CASSLAPGRGWTDTQYF.

The rearrangement joins TRBV19 to TRBJ1-5; perhaps TRBD1 as D (6 bases). This CDR3 has 15 amino acids. Germline V gives CDR1 LNHDA, CDR2 SQIVND (reference sequence). V was shortened by 1 base and J by 3 bases, with 10 bases between the two germline ends. CDR3 nucleotides: TGTGCCAGTAGTATAGCTGGACAGATCAATCAGCCCCAGCATTTT. Residues: CASSIAGQINQPQHF.

This clone was detected only once. The chain links TRBV5-1 to TRBJ2-1, with 14 bases fitting TRBD2. CDR3 length: 17 residues. J was trimmed by 9 bases and V by 4 bases; bases with no gene match: 12. Germline V gene data show CDR1 as SGHRS and CDR2 as YFSETQ. The CDR3, as DNA: TGCGCCAGCAGCCTACCCCGGACTAGCGGGGGGTTGGGTGAGCAGTTCTTC. It encodes CASSLPRTSGGLGEQFF.

Comment on this clone: This CDR3 is missing its conserved last phenylalanine or tryptophan, likely due to a read error. Because the CDR3's place on the DNA is in doubt, the DNA is left out and the CDR3 is given as listed by TCRdb. The J gene is TRBJ2-7, the V gene TRBV5-5; the table's D call, TRBD1, has no DNA check behind it. Germline V gives CDR1 SGHKS, CDR2 YYEKEE (reference sequence). The CDR3 has 10 residues if both end residues are counted. CDR3 in amino acids: CASSLSTGCL.

This chain uses TRBV28 with TRBJ1-2; 8 bases align to TRBD1. The germline V gene encodes CDR1 MDHEN and CDR2 SYDVKM. The CDR3 is made up of 13 amino acids. Trimming at V came to 6 bases and at J to 4 bases, leaving 4 bases not matched to a gene. In nucleotides, the CDR3 is TGTGCCAGCAGACTGACAGGGGCCTATGGCTACACCTTC. It yields the protein CASRLTGAYGYTF.

The V call is TRBV5-1, the J call TRBJ2-7, with TRBD1 matching over 7 bases. There are 16 residues in the CDR3. Trimming removed 3 bases from V and 3 bases from J; junction bases left unmatched: 12. Germline V CDR1 and CDR2: SGHRS, YFSETQ. CDR3 sequence: CASSSVLGTEVYEQYF. In DNA form, the CDR3 reads TGCGCCAGCAGCTCTGTACTGGGGACAGAAGTCTACGAGCAGTACTTC.

V and J are TRBV12-3 or TRBV12-4 and TRBJ2-5; TRBD2 matches at 7 bases. Trimming removed 3 bases from V and 4 bases from J; junction bases left unmatched: 2. The CDR3 is 13 residues long. The CDR3 region has the DNA TGTGCCAGCAGTTTGCGGGAGCGAGAGACCCAGTACTTC. This translates into CASSLRERETQYF.

In this sample, this clone turned up a few times. The rearrangement uses TRBV30 and TRBJ1-1; D might be TRBD1 (6 bases). The CDR3 runs 11 residues. V was cut by 8 bases and J by 3 bases, with 10 bases left in between. Germline loops: CDR1 GTSNPN, CDR2 SVGIG (reference sequence). The CDR3, as DNA: TGTGCCGCAACAGGGTACACTGAAGCTTTCTTT. Translated: CAATGYTEAFF.

This chain uses TRBV4-1 with TRBJ2-3; TRBD2 might be the D (6 bases). There are 15 residues in the CDR3. V lost 1 base to trimming and J lost 2 bases, with 10 bases between them. In germline, CDR1 is MGHRA, CDR2 YSYEKL. Written as DNA, the CDR3 is TGCGCCAGCAGCCAAGGCCGGGGGAACACAGATACGCAGTATTTT. As protein: CASSQGRGNTDTQYF.

The chain joins TRBV2 to TRBJ1-1; D is perhaps TRBD1 (5 bases). V shed 6 bases and J shed 1 base, with 15 bases lying between them. The germline V gene has CDR1 SNHLY and CDR2 FYNNEI. The CDR3 is 15 amino acids. The DNA for the CDR3 is TGTGCCAGCAGCCAGACTCTTGGACAGAACACTGAAGCTTTCTTT. The encoded protein is CASSQTLGQNTEAFF.

The J gene is TRBJ2-7, the V gene TRBV18; 15 positions match TRBD2. J gave up 6 bases and V 3 bases, and 9 bases lay outside the gene matches. Per germline, CDR1 KGHSH and CDR2 LQKENI. This CDR3 comprises 17 residues. The CDR3 sequence: CASSPYGLAGGRGEQYF. Here the CDR3 DNA reads TGTGCCAGCTCACCCTACGGACTAGCGGGGGGGCGTGGCGAGCAGTACTTC.

The CDR3 sequence: CASSQQWGHSNQPQHF. CDR3 DNA sequence: TGCGCCAGCAGCCAGCAATGGGGCCATAGCAATCAGCCCCAGCATTTT. J is TRBJ1-5 and V is TRBV4-3; weak D call: TRBD1 (5 bases). The V gene lost 3 bases and the J gene lost 0 bases, with 12 bases spanning the gap. Germline V gives CDR1 LGHNA, CDR2 YSLEER. The CDR3 has 16 amino acids.